This T cell receptor beta chain was identified during a study of blood T cell repertoires in COVID-19. Study-wide context: COVID-19 samples collected from the United States, Italy and Spain covered acute and convalescent phases.

In the original workflow: Amplification of reference gene primers provided the estimated nucleated cell counts. Measured with immunoSEQ multiplex PCR; TCRdb has only the in-frame clones, and not every one. V and J calls and clone size are given by that table; D and trimming were obtained from the DNA. The repertoire holds tens of thousands of clones, with over 80% as singletons. The V and J ends lost 5 bases and 4 bases respectively, with 13 bases between them. CDR1 SGHRS and CDR2 YFSETQ come from the germline V gene. This CDR3 is built from 14 residues. The origin of this receptor is a man older than 75 with active or convalescent COVID-19. Sequencing was done on a sample of peripheral blood. The V gene is TRBV5-1, the J gene TRBJ1-5; TRBD1 is a possible D gene (6 bases). The CDR3 DNA follows: TGCGCCAGCAGACAGGACAGCGTTAATCAGCCCCAGCATTTT. Its translation is CASRQDSVNQPQHF.